This record covers a single T cell receptor (beta chain). This CDR3 spans 15 amino acids. J lost 4 bases, V lost 3 bases, and 6 bases had no gene match. Per germline, CDR1 SGHVS and CDR2 FQNEAQ. This specimen comes from a study of OX40 agonist ivuxolimab in advanced cancers. Study in general: Clinicians treated patients with ivuxolimab, an agonistic anti-OX40 (CD134) antibody. Ivuxolimab doses were 0.01, 0.1, 0.3, 1.5, 3 or 10 mg/kg every 2 weeks. Partial responses were achieved by three patients, one with hepatocellular carcinoma and two with cutaneous melanoma.

Profiled with immunoSEQ multiplex PCR; TCRdb holds only in-frame clones, not every one. The data show about 90,000 clones, roughly 88% seen once. The TCR sequence derives from an adult with an advanced solid tumor such as melanoma, head and neck, liver or kidney cancer. This specimen was CD4+ or CD8+ T cells sorted from blood, taken in a trial of the OX40 agonist ivuxolimab. The gene calls are TRBV7-8 and TRBJ1-1; 9 bases agree with TRBD1. The CDR3 loop reads CASSFGTGLITEAFF. Here the CDR3 DNA reads TGTGCCAGCAGCTTCGGGACAGGGTTGATCACTGAAGCTTTCTTT. The full variable domain, its missing parts supplied by reference TRBV7-8 and TRBJ1-1, is GAGVSQSPRYKVAKRGQDVALRCDPISGHVSLFWYQQALGQGPEFLTYFQNEAQLDKSGLPSDRFFAERPEGSVSTLKIQRTQQEDSAVYLCASSFGTGLITEAFFGQGTRLTVV.